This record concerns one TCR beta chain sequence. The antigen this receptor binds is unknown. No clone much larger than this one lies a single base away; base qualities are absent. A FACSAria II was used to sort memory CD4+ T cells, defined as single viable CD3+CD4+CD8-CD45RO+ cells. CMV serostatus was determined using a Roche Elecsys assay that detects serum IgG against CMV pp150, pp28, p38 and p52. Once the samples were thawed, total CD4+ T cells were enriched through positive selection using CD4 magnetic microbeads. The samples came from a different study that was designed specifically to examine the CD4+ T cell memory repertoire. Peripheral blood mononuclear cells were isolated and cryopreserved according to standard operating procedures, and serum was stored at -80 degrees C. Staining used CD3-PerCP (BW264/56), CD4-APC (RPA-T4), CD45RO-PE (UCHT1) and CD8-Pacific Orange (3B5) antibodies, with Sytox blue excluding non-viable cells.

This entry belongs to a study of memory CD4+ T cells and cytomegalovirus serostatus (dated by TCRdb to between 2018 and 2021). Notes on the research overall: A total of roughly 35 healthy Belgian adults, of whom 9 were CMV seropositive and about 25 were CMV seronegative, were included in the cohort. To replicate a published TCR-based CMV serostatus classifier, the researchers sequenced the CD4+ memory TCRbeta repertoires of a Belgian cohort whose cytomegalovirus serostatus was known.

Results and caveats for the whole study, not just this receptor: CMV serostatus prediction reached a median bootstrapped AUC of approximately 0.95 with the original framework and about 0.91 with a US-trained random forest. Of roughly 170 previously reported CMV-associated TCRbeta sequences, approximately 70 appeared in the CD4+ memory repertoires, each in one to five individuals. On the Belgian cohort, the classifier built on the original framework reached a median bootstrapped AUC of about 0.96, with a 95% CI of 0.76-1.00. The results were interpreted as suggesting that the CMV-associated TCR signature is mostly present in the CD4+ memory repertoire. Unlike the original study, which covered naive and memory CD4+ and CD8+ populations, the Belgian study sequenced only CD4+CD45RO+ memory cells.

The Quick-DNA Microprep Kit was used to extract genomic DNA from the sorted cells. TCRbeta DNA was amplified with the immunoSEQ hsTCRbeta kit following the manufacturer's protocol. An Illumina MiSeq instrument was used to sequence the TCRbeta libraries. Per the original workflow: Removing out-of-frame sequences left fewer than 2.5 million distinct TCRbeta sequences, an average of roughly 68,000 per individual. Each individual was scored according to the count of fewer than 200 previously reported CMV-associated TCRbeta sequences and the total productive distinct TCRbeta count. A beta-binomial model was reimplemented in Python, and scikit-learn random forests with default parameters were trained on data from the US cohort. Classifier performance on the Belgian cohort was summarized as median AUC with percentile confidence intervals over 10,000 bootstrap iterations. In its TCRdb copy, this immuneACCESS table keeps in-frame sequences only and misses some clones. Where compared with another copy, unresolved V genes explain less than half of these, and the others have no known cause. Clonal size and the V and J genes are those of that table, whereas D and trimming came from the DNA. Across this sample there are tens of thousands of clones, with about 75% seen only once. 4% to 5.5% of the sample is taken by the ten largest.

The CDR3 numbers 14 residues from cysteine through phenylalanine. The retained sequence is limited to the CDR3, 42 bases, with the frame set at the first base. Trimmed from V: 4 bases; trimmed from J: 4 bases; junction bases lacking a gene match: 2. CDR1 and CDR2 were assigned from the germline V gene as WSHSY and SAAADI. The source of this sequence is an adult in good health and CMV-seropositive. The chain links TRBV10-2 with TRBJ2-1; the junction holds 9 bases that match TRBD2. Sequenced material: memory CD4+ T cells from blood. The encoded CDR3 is CASSAAGGYNEQFF. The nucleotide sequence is TGCGCCAGCAGTGCAGCGGGAGGATACAATGAGCAGTTCTTC.